This is a list of T cell receptor beta chains from one sample in a study of blood T cell repertoires in COVID-19. Sequenced by immunoSEQ multiplex PCR; TCRdb stores in-frame clones only, minus some. The table shows about 240,000 clones, with just under 85% occurring only once. The sample taken for sequencing was peripheral blood. The receptors come from a woman older than 75 with acute or convalescent COVID-19. The CDR3 runs from the conserved cysteine through the conserved F or W. D genes are given only for firm matches. Clone size is not always given. Where it is, it says once, few, many or a class for expanded clones.

J gene	clone size	D gene	V gene	CDR3 protein	CDR3 DNA
TRBJ2-7	.	TRBD2	TRBV28	CAGGGGSYEQYF	TGTGCCGGGGGGGGTGGCTCCTACGAGCAGTACTTC
TRBJ2-2	.	.	TRBV7-2	CASRPSPNTGELFF	TGTGCCAGCAGACCAAGCCCGAACACCGGGGAGCTGTTTTTT
TRBJ2-1	.	TRBD2	TRBV5-1	CASSLGRLAGGSSYNEQFF	TGCGCCAGCAGCTTGGGGCGACTAGCGGGGGGAAGCTCCTACAATGAGCAGTTCTTC
TRBJ1-2	few	TRBD1	TRBV5-5	CASSYGQGYGYTF	TGTGCCAGCAGCTACGGACAGGGTTACGGCTACACCTTC
TRBJ1-6	.	TRBD1	TRBV2	CASSRQGGNSPLHF	TGTGCCAGCAGCCGACAGGGTGGCAATTCACCCCTCCACTTT
TRBJ1-2	.	TRBD1	TRBV5-1	CASSLAQTGVGYTF	TGCGCCAGCAGCTTGGCCCAGACAGGGGTTGGCTACACCTTC
TRBJ1-4	.	TRBD1	TRBV18	CASSPPGQGEEKLFF	TGTGCCAGCTCACCCCCGGGACAGGGTGAAGAAAAACTGTTTTTT
TRBJ2-1	.	.	TRBV11-2	CASSPQRGQYNEQFF	TGTGCCAGCAGCCCTCAGCGAGGACAATACAATGAGCAGTTCTTC
TRBJ2-1	.	.	TRBV5-5	CASSLEQSNYNEQFF	TGTGCCAGCAGCTTGGAACAGAGCAACTACAATGAGCAGTTCTTC
TRBJ1-2	.	.	TRBV5-4	CASSFEENYGYTF	TGTGCCAGCAGCTTTGAGGAGAACTATGGCTACACCTTC
TRBJ2-1	.	TRBD2	TRBV10-3	CAIGAGGSVQFF	TGTGCCATCGGGGCGGGGGGATCCGTGCAGTTCTTC
TRBJ1-1	.	TRBD1	TRBV27	CASSFTGGLTEAFF	TGTGCCAGCAGTTTCACAGGGGGCCTCACTGAAGCTTTCTTT
TRBJ2-5	.	TRBD1	TRBV12-3/TRBV12-4	CATAGQGYETQYF	TGTGCCACAGCGGGACAGGGATACGAGACCCAGTACTTC
TRBJ1-1	.	TRBD1	TRBV3-1/TRBV3-2	CASSQWTGDTEAFF	TGTGCCAGCAGCCAGTGGACAGGGGATACTGAAGCTTTCTTT
TRBJ1-1	.	.	TRBV7-9	CASSKTGNTEAFF	TGTGCCAGCAGCAAGACAGGGAACACTGAAGCTTTCTTT
TRBJ2-5	once	.	TRBV7-9	CASSLEGAGFQETQYF	TGTGCCAGCAGCTTAGAAGGTGCGGGGTTCCAAGAGACCCAGTACTTC
TRBJ2-5	.	.	TRBV7-2	CASSGRTIQETQYF	TGTGCCAGCAGCGGTAGGACTATCCAAGAGACCCAGTACTTC
TRBJ2-7	few	.	TRBV18	CASSPTGVEQYF	TGTGCCAGCTCTCCTACGGGTGTCGAGCAGTACTTC
TRBJ1-1	once	.	TRBV6-1	CASGITGSTEAFF	TGTGCCAGCGGGATTACAGGGTCCACTGAAGCTTTCTTT
TRBJ2-1	.	TRBD1	TRBV30	CAWTTGDDRNEQFF	TGTGCCTGGACGACAGGGGATGATAGAAATGAGCAGTTCTTC
TRBJ2-1	.	.	TRBV18	CASSPHREAYNEQFF	TGTGCCAGCTCACCCCACAGGGAAGCTTACAATGAGCAGTTCTTC
TRBJ2-7	.	TRBD2	TRBV6-1	CASSESGGTTSQYF	TGTGCCAGCAGTGAAAGCGGGGGGACTACGTCGCAGTACTTC
TRBJ2-7	few	TRBD2	TRBV7-9	CASRPSGEGYEQYF	TGTGCCAGCAGACCCAGCGGGGAGGGTTACGAGCAGTACTTC
TRBJ2-3	.	.	TRBV12-2	CASRSGQGKYRVDTQYF	TGTGCAAGTCGCTCGGGACAGGGAAAATATAGAGTGGATACGCAGTATTTT
TRBJ1-5	.	TRBD1	TRBV28	CASSPPQPGTGNQPQHF	TGTGCCAGCAGTCCGCCACAACCCGGGACAGGGAATCAGCCCCAGCATTTT
TRBJ2-7	once	TRBD1	TRBV30	CAWKGDRGQGEQYF	TGTGCCTGGAAGGGAGACAGGGGGCAGGGCGAGCAGTACTTC
TRBJ1-1	.	TRBD1	TRBV9	CASSSRDRGNEAFF	TGTGCCAGCAGCAGCCGGGACAGGGGGAATGAAGCTTTCTTT
TRBJ1-2	.	.	TRBV3-1/TRBV3-2	CASSFEYGYTF	TGTGCCAGCAGCTTTGAGTATGGCTACACCTTC
TRBJ1-1	.	.	TRBV7-9	CASSFQNMNTEAFF	TGTGCCAGCAGCTTCCAGAATATGAACACTGAAGCTTTCTTT
TRBJ1-3	.	.	TRBV7-2	CASSLVLEVALSGNTIYF	TGTGCCAGCAGCTTAGTTTTAGAGGTAGCCCTTTCTGGAAACACCATATATTTT
TRBJ1-6	.	.	TRBV6-5	CASRAGVNSPLHF	TGTGCCAGCCGAGCAGGGGTCAATTCACCCCTCCACTTT
TRBJ1-2	once	TRBD1	TRBV24-1	CATSDSPTGEGYTF	TGTGCCACCAGTGATTCCCCGACAGGGGAGGGCTACACCTTC
TRBJ1-1	.	TRBD1	TRBV27	CASPFFSGQGEGTEAFF	TGTGCCAGTCCTTTTTTTTCGGGACAGGGGGAGGGAACTGAAGCTTTCTTT
TRBJ1-2	.	TRBD1	TRBV7-8	CASSPGGSYGYTF	TGTGCCAGCAGCCCAGGGGGCTCCTATGGCTACACCTTC
TRBJ1-4	many	.	TRBV19	CASSTALAGEKLFF	TGTGCCAGTAGTACAGCCCTGGCGGGTGAAAAACTGTTTTTT
TRBJ1-5	.	TRBD1	TRBV18	CASSPGQAGQPQHF	TGTGCCAGCTCACCGGGACAGGCTGGTCAGCCCCAGCATTTT
TRBJ2-3	.	TRBD2	TRBV5-8	CASSLGIAGHTDTQYF	TGTGCCAGCAGCTTGGGAATAGCGGGGCACACAGATACGCAGTATTTT